This is a list of T cell receptor beta chains from one sample in a study of T cell responses to AZD1222 COVID-19 vaccine. The assay was immunoSEQ multiplex PCR, and TCRdb's table has in-frame clones only and misses some. The sample consists of nearly 95,000 clones, 85% to 90% of them appearing once. The sample was peripheral blood, taken 28 days after the second AZD1222 dose. The receptors shown here come from an adult who received the AZD1222 COVID-19 vaccine. Both conserved end residues are part of each CDR3. Fields, in order: CDR3 DNA, CDR3 protein, D gene, J gene, clone size, V gene. A D gene is named only where the DNA matches it firmly. Not every row has a clone size; where given, it reads once, few, many or a size class.

DNA: TGTGCCAGCAGAAAGGGGCAGGTGGGCTATGGCTACACCTTC
CDR3: CASRKGQVGYGYTF
D: -
J: TRBJ1-2
size: once
V: TRBV5-6

DNA: TGTGCCAGCAGCGCCATTCCGGGATTTGAAGCTTTCTTT
CDR3: CASSAIPGFEAFF
D: -
J: TRBJ1-1
size: few
V: TRBV7-2

DNA: TGCGCCAGCAGCTTGGCCGTGGTAGCGGGATTATACAATGAGCAGTTCTTC
CDR3: CASSLAVVAGLYNEQFF
D: TRBD2
J: TRBJ2-1
size: -
V: TRBV5-1

DNA: TGTGCCAGCTTTCCGGGACAGGGGCATAGTGAAAAACTGTTTTTT
CDR3: CASFPGQGHSEKLFF
D: TRBD1
J: TRBJ1-4
size: -
V: TRBV6-6

DNA: TGTGCCTGGACTTCTTACGGGACAGGCTTTGGGGGCTACACCTTC
CDR3: CAWTSYGTGFGGYTF
D: TRBD1
J: TRBJ1-2
size: -
V: TRBV30

DNA: TGTGCCACCAGCAGAGATCGGCAGACCTACGAGCAGTACTTC
CDR3: CATSRDRQTYEQYF
D: -
J: TRBJ2-7
size: -
V: TRBV15

DNA: TGTGCCAGCAGCTTGGACGGCCATTGGGGGACTGAAGCTTTCTTT
CDR3: CASSLDGHWGTEAFF
D: -
J: TRBJ1-1
size: -
V: TRBV5-5

DNA: TGCGCCAGCAGCTCCTATCCGGACAGGGGGTGGGATACGCAGTATTTT
CDR3: CASSSYPDRGWDTQYF
D: TRBD1
J: TRBJ2-3
size: -
V: TRBV4-1

DNA: TGCAGCGTTCTAATGATGTGGGACTTTGGACAGGGACCGTCCAAAAATGAAGCTTTCTTT
CDR3: CSVLMMWDFGQGPSKNEAFF
D: TRBD1
J: TRBJ1-1
size: -
V: TRBV29-1

DNA: TGTGCCAGCAGCCTTCTTGGGCGGCTCTCCTACAATGAGCAGTTCTTC
CDR3: CASSLLGRLSYNEQFF
D: -
J: TRBJ2-1
size: -
V: TRBV6-2/TRBV6-3

DNA: TGTGCCAGCAGTAGACAGGGGGCAACGGGGAATCAGCCCCAGCATTTT
CDR3: CASSRQGATGNQPQHF
D: TRBD1
J: TRBJ1-5
size: -
V: TRBV6-2/TRBV6-3

DNA: TGTGCCAGCAGCTTAACACTTTCCTCCTACGAGCAGTACTTC
CDR3: CASSLTLSSYEQYF
D: -
J: TRBJ2-7
size: -
V: TRBV11-2

DNA: TGTGCCAGCAGCTTTGGAGTCGACTACGAGCAGTACTTC
CDR3: CASSFGVDYEQYF
D: -
J: TRBJ2-7
size: -
V: TRBV5-4

DNA: TGTGCCAGTAGAAGGACTAGCGGGGGGGCCGGTGAGCAGTTCTTC
CDR3: CASRRTSGGAGEQFF
D: TRBD2
J: TRBJ2-1
size: -
V: TRBV19

DNA: TGTGCCAGCAGCTCGTACAGGGTGTCTGGAAACACCATATATTTT
CDR3: CASSSYRVSGNTIYF
D: -
J: TRBJ1-3
size: few
V: TRBV11-2

DNA: TGCGCCAGCAGCCACAACTCTTTATCACCCCTCCACTTT
CDR3: CASSHNSLSPLHF
D: -
J: TRBJ1-6
size: once
V: TRBV4-1

DNA: TGTGCCAGTAGTATGGGCACAGGGAACAATCAGCCCCAGCATTTT
CDR3: CASSMGTGNNQPQHF
D: -
J: TRBJ1-5
size: -
V: TRBV19

DNA: TGTGCCAGCAGCTTAGGTCGTTCGGGGGTCCCCACTGAAGCTTTCTTT
CDR3: CASSLGRSGVPTEAFF
D: -
J: TRBJ1-1
size: -
V: TRBV7-2

DNA: TGTGCCTCAGAAGGGGGAAGATCACCCCTCCACTTT
CDR3: CASEGGRSPLHF
D: -
J: TRBJ1-6
size: -
V: TRBV30

DNA: TGTGCCAGCAGGACAGGGGGCGTTGATGGCTACACCTTC
CDR3: CASRTGGVDGYTF
D: TRBD1
J: TRBJ1-2
size: -
V: TRBV6-6

DNA: TGTGCCAGCAGCTCTGGCGAAGGGCGCGAGCAGTACTTC
CDR3: CASSSGEGREQYF
D: -
J: TRBJ2-7
size: -
V: TRBV7-3

DNA: TGTGCTAGTGGTTTGGGGGGTGGAAACACCATATATTTT
CDR3: CASGLGGGNTIYF
D: -
J: TRBJ1-3
size: -
V: TRBV12-5

DNA: TGTGCCAGCAGCCGTCTCTTTGGGGGAGAAGATACGCAGTATTTT
CDR3: CASSRLFGGEDTQYF
D: -
J: TRBJ2-3
size: -
V: TRBV5-4

DNA: TGTGCCAGCAGTGATGGGCTAGCGGAGAACCAAGAGACCCAGTACTTC
CDR3: CASSDGLAENQETQYF
D: TRBD2
J: TRBJ2-5
size: -
V: TRBV2

DNA: TGTGCCAGCAGCCCTAGACAGGGGGCGGGGACTGAAGCTTTCTTT
CDR3: CASSPRQGAGTEAFF
D: TRBD1
J: TRBJ1-1
size: -
V: TRBV7-9

DNA: TGTGCCAGCAGTTACAGCAGGGGAGGAAACACCATATATTTT
CDR3: CASSYSRGGNTIYF
D: -
J: TRBJ1-3
size: once
V: TRBV6-5

DNA: TGTGCCAGCAGAGGGACAGGGGTAGGGTACAATGAGCAGTTCTTC
CDR3: CASRGTGVGYNEQFF
D: TRBD1
J: TRBJ2-1
size: once
V: TRBV27

DNA: TGTGCCAGCAGCCAAAAGCGGAGGACAGGGGACAATGAGCAGTTCTTC
CDR3: CASSQKRRTGDNEQFF
D: TRBD1
J: TRBJ2-1
size: -
V: TRBV14

DNA: TGTGCCAGCAGCCAAGGTTATTTAGTTGAAGCTTTCTTT
CDR3: CASSQGYLVEAFF
D: -
J: TRBJ1-1
size: once
V: TRBV14

DNA: TGTGCTAGTGGTTTGGGACAGGGACCTCTGAAGCAGTACTTC
CDR3: CASGLGQGPLKQYF
D: TRBD1
J: TRBJ2-7
size: -
V: TRBV12-5

DNA: TGTGCCAGCTCACTAAAAGATGAGCAGTTCTTC
CDR3: CASSLKDEQFF
D: -
J: TRBJ2-1
size: -
V: TRBV18

DNA: TGTGCCAGCAGCCAAGTAGGGGGCAGGGGGCATTTTTATGAAAAACTGTTTTTT
CDR3: CASSQVGGRGHFYEKLFF
D: TRBD1
J: TRBJ1-4
size: -
V: TRBV4-2

DNA: TGCGCCAGCAGCTTGGCAACTAATGAAAAACTGTTTTTT
CDR3: CASSLATNEKLFF
D: -
J: TRBJ1-4
size: once
V: TRBV5-1

DNA: TGTGCCAGCAGATATAGGATTTTCGCGGGAGAGGGCACCGGGGAGCTGTTTTTT
CDR3: CASRYRIFAGEGTGELFF
D: TRBD2
J: TRBJ2-2
size: -
V: TRBV2

DNA: TGCAGCGTTCGGAGCGGGGGTCACACCGGGGAGCTGTTTTTT
CDR3: CSVRSGGHTGELFF
D: TRBD2
J: TRBJ2-2
size: -
V: TRBV29-1

DNA: TGTGCCAGCAGCTTCCTTGGGACAGGGGGCGGTGGCTACACCTTC
CDR3: CASSFLGTGGGGYTF
D: TRBD1
J: TRBJ1-2
size: -
V: TRBV7-2

DNA: TGTGCCAGCAGTGAAGGTCATCTAGCGGGAGCGGACAATGAGCAGTTCTTC
CDR3: CASSEGHLAGADNEQFF
D: TRBD2
J: TRBJ2-1
size: -
V: TRBV2

DNA: TGTGCCAGCAGTTACCCTACTAGCGGGAGTCCCTACGAGCAGTACTTC
CDR3: CASSYPTSGSPYEQYF
D: TRBD2
J: TRBJ2-7
size: -
V: TRBV6-5

DNA: TGCGCCAGCGTACAGGGGGCTGGGGATCAGCCCCAGCATTTT
CDR3: CASVQGAGDQPQHF
D: TRBD1
J: TRBJ1-5
size: -
V: TRBV10-2

DNA: TGTGCCAGCAGCTTAGTAGGGGTTTGGGGCACTGAAGCTTTCTTT
CDR3: CASSLVGVWGTEAFF
D: -
J: TRBJ1-1
size: -
V: TRBV7-2

DNA: TGTGCCAGCAGCCAAGGGACAGACTATGGCTACACCTTC
CDR3: CASSQGTDYGYTF
D: -
J: TRBJ1-2
size: -
V: TRBV3-1/TRBV3-2

DNA: TGTGCCAGCAGTGAAGCGTCAGTGAACACTGAAGCTTTCTTT
CDR3: CASSEASVNTEAFF
D: -
J: TRBJ1-1
size: -
V: TRBV2

DNA: TGTGCCAGTAGTTCAAAGTTTCTGGGGGCTCGGCAGCCCCAGCATTTT
CDR3: CASSSKFLGARQPQHF
D: -
J: TRBJ1-5
size: once
V: TRBV19

DNA: TGCGCCAGCCGGGAGGGCCCAGGCTATGGCTACACCTTC
CDR3: CASREGPGYGYTF
D: -
J: TRBJ1-2
size: -
V: TRBV5-1

DNA: TGTGCCAGCAAGATCCGGGGGGAAGATACGCAGTATTTT
CDR3: CASKIRGEDTQYF
D: TRBD2
J: TRBJ2-3
size: -
V: TRBV27

DNA: TGTGCCAGCAGCTCGGGGGACAGGGGGCGGCAGTTCTTC
CDR3: CASSSGDRGRQFF
D: TRBD1
J: TRBJ2-1
size: -
V: TRBV11-3